Sequencing of this TCR beta chain was carried out in a study of blood T cell repertoires in COVID-19. Generated by immunoSEQ multiplex PCR, the TCRdb table keeps only in-frame clones and is missing some. The sample includes 80,000 to 100,000 clones, around 90% of them seen just once. Germline V gives CDR1 SGHTA, CDR2 FQGNSA. The length of the CDR3 is 16 residues. The trim removed 5 bases at V and 4 bases at J, leaving 8 bases unmatched. This TCR came from a human donor with active COVID-19. The donor label of this sample is uncertain. V usage is TRBV7-2 and J usage is TRBJ2-1, with 10 bases fitting TRBD2. What was sequenced was peripheral blood. The CDR3 reads CASSTASGGTYNEQFF. CDR3 in DNA: TGTGCCAGCAGCACAGCTAGCGGGGGTACGTACAATGAGCAGTTCTTC.